The clone carrying this T cell receptor beta chain has more than one count but fewer than ten. The antigen remains unidentified. These data belong to a study of shared clonotypes between healthy human individuals. Sequencing used immunoSEQ multiplex PCR; TCRdb keeps in-frame clones, though not all of them. There are some 2.1 million clones in the sample; approximately 92% occur only once, and about 1.7% lies in the top ten. Study-wide findings and caveats: For sorted subsets, rarefaction showed incomplete sequencing despite large depth.

Germline CDR1 is MNHGY and CDR2 is SAAAGT. Unmatched junction bases numbered 0, after V lost 9 bases and J lost 7 bases. The CDR3 has 11 amino acids. CD8 cells regarded as naive lacked CD45RO, were positively chosen for CCR7, and omitted terminally differentiated effector memory CD45RA+ cells. Sequenced input: naive CD8+ T cells from PBMCs. The receptor was isolated from a man between 18 and 29 years old in good health. Some clones in this sample may be carry-over from other donors' samples. The chain recombines TRBV6-8 with TRBJ1-3, with 10 bases fitting TRBD1. As DNA, the CDR3 is TGTGCCAGGGGACAGGGGAACACCATATATTTT. Residues: CARGQGNTIYF.